Each of the 26 T cell receptor beta chains below was sequenced from the same sample in a study of T cells in Graves' hyperthyroidism and ophthalmopathy. TCR beta CDR3 region amplification was performed from RNA transcripts. Initially, a first-round RT-PCR of the TCR CDR3 employed the HTBI primer set. TCRdb re-called the multiplex PCR reads with MiXCR, one entry per CDR3 protein. The table records 500,000 to 750,000 distinct CDR3 sequences, 46% of them present only once. Sequenced input: peripheral blood or thyroid tissue (not recorded which). The origin of the receptors is a woman under 30 with Graves' hyperthyroidism.

This clonotype has at least ten counts. The chain has TRBV5-1 and TRBJ1-4; tentatively, D is TRBD1 (6 bases). This CDR3 has 16 residues. Trimming stripped 0 bases from V and 8 bases from J, with 17 bases between. Germline V lookup: CDR1 SGHRS, CDR2 YFSETQ. This CDR3 reads CASSLGEGDLEEKLFF. CDR3 nucleotide sequence: TGCGCCAGCAGCTTGGGGGAGGGGGACTTAGAGGAAAAACTGTTTTTT.

This clonotype has ten or more counts. V is TRBV2 and J is TRBJ1-2; maybe TRBD1 (6 bases). Per the germline V gene, CDR1 is SNHLY and CDR2 is FYNNEI. The CDR3 totals 15 residues. Trimming cost V 7 bases and J 4 bases, with 19 bases left between them. The CDR3 protein is CASTRRGRGSYGYTF. The DNA of the CDR3 is TGTGCCAGCACCCGCAGGGGCAGGGGTAGCTATGGCTACACCTTC. Together with reference TRBV2 and TRBJ1-2, the CDR3 gives the full variable domain: EPEVTQTPSHQVTQMGQEVILRCVPISNHLYFYWYRQILGQKVEFLVSFYNNEISEKSEIFDDQFSVERPDGSNFTLKIRSTKLEDSAMYFCASTRRGRGSYGYTFGSGTRLTVV.

As regards this clonotype: This clone may be a read error of a much larger clone one base away. The chain couples TRBV6-5 to TRBJ1-1; possible D gene TRBD1, 6 bases. Germline CDR1 and CDR2: MNHEY and SVGAGI. The CDR3 is 16 amino acids. CDR3 coding DNA: TGTGCCAGCGGTTACGGGACATCGATCATGAACACTGAAGCTTTCTTT. Residues: CASGYGTSIMNTEAFF.

This clonotype was picked up many times. The CDR3: CASSSGFSGDTEAFF. CDR3 coding DNA: TGTGCCAGCAGCTCTGGGTTTTCGGGGGATACTGAAGCTTTCTTT. The chain links TRBV7-8 to TRBJ1-1, with D perhaps TRBD1 (5 bases). Trimming stripped 4 bases from V and 5 bases from J, with 17 bases between. Germline CDR1 SGHVS, CDR2 FQNEAQ. The CDR3 is 15 amino acids. The full variable domain, completed using reference TRBV7-8 and TRBJ1-1, is GAGVSQSPRYKVAKRGQDVALRCDPISGHVSLFWYQQALGQGPEFLTYFQNEAQLDKSGLPSDRFFAERPEGSVSTLKIQRTQQEDSAVYLCASSSGFSGDTEAFFGQGTRLTVV.

V gene TRBV7-9 combines with J gene TRBJ2-7; 10 bases fit TRBD2. The J call may be incorrect, as the DNA end agrees better with TRBJ2-1. This CDR3 region has 16 residues. CDR1 and CDR2 from the germline V gene are SEHNR and FQNEAQ (reference sequence). The CDR3 reads CASSSPSSGSPNEQFF. The DNA of the CDR3 is TGTGCCAGCAGCTCCCCATCTAGCGGGAGTCCCAATGAGCAGTTCTTC.

This clonotype was seen repeatedly, ten times or more. The rearrangement links TRBV6-1 to TRBJ1-1; TRBD1 might be the D (6 bases). The CDR3 spans 14 residues. The germline gives CDR1 MNHNS, CDR2 SASEGT. Trimming removed 2 bases at V and 2 bases at J, with 9 bases between. The CDR3 spells CASSEWTVNTEAFF. The CDR3 bases are TGTGCCAGCAGTGAATGGACAGTAAACACTGAAGCTTTCTTT.

Many counts were recorded for this clonotype. The V call is TRBV20-1, the J call TRBJ1-2; D unclear. This CDR3 region has 13 residues. Germline CDR1 reads DFQATT; CDR2 reads SNEGSKA (reference sequence). V was pared by 3 bases and J by 7 bases, with 15 bases between. The CDR3 nucleotides read TGCAGTGCTAGCTTTCCGGAAGGATTTGGCTACACCTTC. Its protein is CSASFPEGFGYTF.

The chain couples TRBV7-6 to TRBJ1-4; D uncertain. The CDR3 is made up of 13 amino acids. The V end lost 5 bases, the J end lost 7 bases, and 11 bases lay between the germline ends. The germline CDR1 and CDR2 sequences are SGHVS and FNYEAQ. CDR3 amino acids: CASSQERTEKLFF. CDR3 DNA sequence: TGTGCCAGCAGCCAAGAGCGGACTGAAAAACTGTTTTTT.

This clonotype was detected many times. The chain couples TRBV2 to TRBJ2-2, with D perhaps matching TRBD1 (6 bases). The CDR3 has 14 residues. V was clipped by 9 bases and J by 3 bases, with 14 bases between them. Germline V lookup: CDR1 SNHLY, CDR2 FYNNEI. CDR3 sequence reads: CARTDRKDTGELFF. For the CDR3, the DNA is TGTGCCAGGACAGACAGGAAGGACACCGGGGAGCTGTTTTTT.

The chain uses TRBV7-2 and TRBJ2-5; D may be TRBD2 (5 bases). Germline values: CDR1 SGHTA, CDR2 FQGNSA. Trimming removed 5 bases from V and 1 base from J, with 11 bases in between. This CDR3 comprises 14 residues. DNA of the CDR3: TGTGCCAGCAGCCTTAGCGCCAGCCAAGAGACCCAGTACTTC. This translates into CASSLSASQETQYF.

The genes are TRBV7-2 and TRBJ1-5, with TRBD1 as a possible D gene (5 bases). V was pared by 3 bases and J by 4 bases, with 10 bases between. The CDR3 runs to 14 residues. The germline V gene encodes CDR1 SGHTA and CDR2 FQGNSA. CDR3 region: CASSLVGVNQPQHF. CDR3 DNA sequence: TGTGCCAGCAGCTTGGTAGGGGTTAATCAGCCCCAGCATTTT.

This clonotype was counted only a few times. The J gene is TRBJ2-3, the V gene TRBV24-1; maybe TRBD2 (6 bases). This CDR3 contains 11 residues. Trimming cost V 12 bases and J 7 bases, with 13 bases left between them. From germline, CDR1 is KGHDR and CDR2 SFDVKD. CDR3 sequence: CAAQAGNTQYF. The CDR3 DNA follows: TGTGCCGCCCAGGCGGGAAATACGCAGTATTTT.

This sequence joins TRBV20-1 and TRBJ1-6; TRBD1 agrees at 7 bases. Per germline, CDR1 DFQATT and CDR2 SNEGSKA (reference sequence). This CDR3 contains 14 residues. The junction had 6 bases not matched to a gene; V was cut back by 3 bases and J by 7 bases. CDR3: CSARGGQTNSPLHF. The CDR3, as DNA: TGCAGTGCTAGGGGGGGACAGACCAATTCACCCCTCCACTTT.

This clonotype was seen repeatedly, ten times or more. This chain connects TRBV20-1 to TRBJ2-7; D might be TRBD1 (6 bases). The CDR3 runs to 13 residues. Germline V gives CDR1 DFQATT, CDR2 SNEGSKA (reference sequence). Trimming cost V 3 bases and J 1 base, with 10 bases left between them. The CDR3 region is CSASPQGSYEQYF. The CDR3 bases are TGCAGTGCTAGTCCGCAGGGGTCCTACGAGCAGTACTTC.

As regards this clonotype: A much more abundant neighbour one base away suggests this may be a read error. The chain recombines TRBV7-2 with TRBJ1-5; possible D gene TRBD1, 6 bases. The CDR3 runs to 16 residues. The V end lost 0 bases, the J end lost 3 bases, and 12 bases lay between the germline ends. In germline, CDR1 is SGHTA, CDR2 FQGNSA. CDR3 coding DNA: TGTGCCAGCAGCTTAGCGGGGGCAGGTATCAATCAGCCCCAGCATTTT. It is translated as CASSLAGAGINQPQHF.

This clonotype was recorded many times. J is TRBJ1-2 and V is TRBV20-1, with TRBD1 as a possible D gene (5 bases). The CDR3 contains 16 residues. With 2 bases removed from V and 6 bases from J, the gap between germline ends came to 22 bases. Germline V gene data show CDR1 as DFQATT and CDR2 as SNEGSKA (reference sequence). In nucleotides, the CDR3 is TGCAGTGCTAGACCCTCCCTTGGGGCAGGGAAGAATGGCTACACCTTC. Translated: CSARPSLGAGKNGYTF.

With respect to this clonotype: A read error may produce the germline difference seen at one junction end. V and J are TRBV5-5 and TRBJ2-3, with TRBD1 matching over 10 bases. Looked up from germline, CDR1 is SGHKS and CDR2 is YYEKEE (reference sequence). The CDR3 totals 15 residues. CDR3 protein: CASSQGTGVADTQYF. Here the CDR3 DNA reads TGCGCCAGCAGCCAAGGGACAGGGGTAGCAGATACGCAGTATTTT.

This clonotype was recorded at least ten times. This chain connects TRBV25-1 to TRBJ2-3, with TRBD2 matching 9 bases. The germline gives CDR1 MGHDK, CDR2 SYGVNS. The CDR3 runs to 15 residues. J gave up 5 bases and V 4 bases, and 7 bases lay outside the gene matches. The CDR3 DNA sequence: TGTGCCAGCAGTGGTCGCGGGAGGGCCCTAGATACGCAGTATTTT. It specifies CASSGRGRALDTQYF.

Here the CDR3 reads CSASLPSGNSNNEQFF. The CDR3 region has the DNA TGCAGTGCTAGTCTTCCTAGCGGGAATTCAAACAATGAGCAGTTCTTC. This chain joins TRBV20-1 and TRBJ2-1; 9 bases map to TRBD2. Looked up from germline, CDR1 is DFQATT and CDR2 is SNEGSKA (reference sequence). This CDR3 region has 16 residues. J was trimmed by 5 bases and V by 3 bases; bases with no gene match: 11.

This clonotype was seen many times. The rearrangement joins TRBV12-5 to TRBJ2-7, with TRBD1 matching 10 bases. Germline trimming cut 5 bases from V and 3 bases from J; bases unmatched to any gene: 4. The CDR3 loop spans 14 amino acids. Germline V gives CDR1 LGHNT, CDR2 FRNRAP. Here the CDR3 DNA reads TGTGCTAGTGGTCCGGGACAGGGGAGCTACGAGCAGTACTTC. Protein sequence: CASGPGQGSYEQYF.

This chain uses TRBV13 with TRBJ2-2; D gene ambiguous. There are 14 residues in the CDR3. The ends were cut back, 0 bases at V and 5 bases at J, with 7 bases in the middle. Germline values: CDR1 PRHDT, CDR2 FYEKMQ (reference sequence). The CDR3 DNA reads TGTGCCAGCAGCTTAGGAGCGCCAACCGGGGAGCTGTTTTTT. Protein: CASSLGAPTGELFF. The variable domain in full, with the rest retrieved from reference TRBV13 and TRBJ2-2, is AAGVIQSPRHLIKEKRETATLKCYPIPRHDTVYWYQQGPGQDPQFLISFYEKMQSDKGSIPDRFSAQQFSDYHSELNMSSLELGDSALYFCASSLGAPTGELFFGEGSRLTVL.

There are many counts of this clonotype. The V call is TRBV7-2, the J call TRBJ1-2, with D uncertain. V was cut by 4 bases and J by 6 bases, with 9 bases left in between. CDR3 length: 12 amino acids. Germline assignment: CDR1 SGHTA and CDR2 FQGNSA. The CDR3 loop is CASSSSGDGYTF. CDR3 nucleotide sequence: TGTGCCAGCAGCTCCAGCGGGGATGGCTACACCTTC.

Remarks on this clonotype: A much larger clone differs from this one at a single base, so this may be a read error. This chain connects TRBV5-6 to TRBJ2-5; TRBD2 might be the D (7 bases). The CDR3 spans 15 residues. Germline loops: CDR1 SGHDT, CDR2 YYEEEE. The CDR3 nucleotides are TGTGCCGGCAGCTTAGTCTGGACTAGGGGGGAGACCCAGTACTTC. This translates into CAGSLVWTRGETQYF.

This clonotype was counted a few times. In DNA form, the CDR3 reads TGCAGCGCCGGCGACAATGAGCAGTTCTTC. Translating gives CSAGDNEQFF. This chain links TRBV29-1 with TRBJ2-1; D unresolved. CDR3 length equals 10 residues. V gave up 7 bases and J gave up 5 bases, with 6 bases separating them. CDR1 is SQVTM and CDR2 is ANQGSEA in the germline V gene.

This clonotype was found many times. One base away lies a much larger clone, so this may be a sequencing read error. The V and J genes are TRBV7-9 and TRBJ1-1; tentatively, D is TRBD1 (5 bases). In germline, CDR1 is SEHNR, CDR2 FQNEAQ (reference sequence). V was clipped by 4 bases and J by 4 bases, with 16 bases between them. The CDR3 has 15 amino acids. CDR3 region: CASSSPLDMSTEAFF. The CDR3 region has the DNA TGTGCCAGCAGCTCCCCGCTGGACATGAGCACTGAAGCTTTCTTT.

DNA of the CDR3: TGTGCCAGCAGCGTGGATAGCGGGAGTGGAGAGACCCAGTACTTC. This codes for CASSVDSGSGETQYF. The chain couples TRBV5-4 to TRBJ2-5; 9 nucleotides match TRBD2. The germline gives CDR1 SGHNT, CDR2 YYREEE (reference sequence). The V gene end was trimmed by 4 bases and the J gene end by 4 bases; junction bases not matched to a gene: 8. CDR3 size: 15 residues. Filled out from reference TRBV5-4 and TRBJ2-5, the complete variable domain reads ETGVTQSPTHLIKTRGQQVTLRCSSQSGHNTVSWYQQALGQGPQFIFQYYREEENGRGNFPPRFSGLQFPNYSSELNVNALELDDSALYLCASSVDSGSGETQYFGPGTRLLVL.